What follows describes a single TCR beta chain. The CDR3 length is 15 residues. Trimming took 6 bases from V and 3 from J; bases not matched to a gene: 8. Original handling: Per-sample TCR counts ranged from 23,224 to 690,600, median roughly 96,000. TCRdb fed the 5' RACE reads into MiXCR, producing one record per CDR3 protein. The V and J calls reflect TCRdb's pipeline rather than the authors' work. The top ten clones hold approximately 2.8% of a sample with over 95,000 distinct CDR3 sequences, roughly 19% of them seen once. Sequencing started from total RNA isolated from unfractionated whole blood. This sample was taken from a study of human T cells and chemical hapten exposure. For the study at large: TCR yields per sample varied, mainly owing to small pooled library volume differences.

This chain connects TRBV12-3 or TRBV12-4 to TRBJ2-4; 7 positions agree with TRBD1. This receptor was identified in a human donor in good health. The CDR3 loop is CASSHTGVLKNIQYF. The CDR3 coding sequence is TGTGCCAGCAGCCATACAGGGGTCCTCAAAAACATTCAGTACTTC.